A selection of T cell receptor beta chains follows, all from one sample in a study of shared clonotypes between healthy human individuals. Assay: immunoSEQ multiplex PCR; the TCRdb copy retains only in-frame clones and omits some. In the table there are some 2,000,000 clones, 90% to 96% of which are singletons. Sample: naive CD4+ T cells sorted from blood. Receptors originate from a man aged 18 to 30 in good health. CDR3s include the opening cysteine and the closing phenylalanine or tryptophan. D genes are given only for firm matches.

DNA	CDR3	D	V	J
TGTGCCAGTACGGGGGGCCCCAGCTCCTACAATGAGCAGTTCTTC	CASTGGPSSYNEQFF	-	TRBV19	TRBJ2-1
TGTGCCAGCTCTTCGGACAGGGGGGCGATCTATCAGCCCCAGCATTTT	CASSSDRGAIYQPQHF	TRBD1	TRBV18	TRBJ1-5
TGTGCCAGCAGCTTAGCTGGCGCGCCTATAGCTTTCTTT	CASSLAGAPIAFF	-	TRBV7-6	TRBJ1-1
TGTGCCAGCAGTCCCGGACAGGGATGGAATCAGCCCCAGCATTTT	CASSPGQGWNQPQHF	TRBD1	TRBV27	TRBJ1-5
TGTGCCAGCAGCTTCGACAGGTTTAGCACAGATACGCAGTATTTT	CASSFDRFSTDTQYF	-	TRBV7-3	TRBJ2-3
TGCGCCAGCAGCCAAACGCTAGCGGGAGCAGGACACGAGCAGTACTTC	CASSQTLAGAGHEQYF	TRBD2	TRBV4-3	TRBJ2-7
TGTGCCAGCAGCTTTGAAACACAGGGGGCAGAAGGCTACACCTTC	CASSFETQGAEGYTF	TRBD1	TRBV7-9	TRBJ1-2
TGTGCCACCCTTGATTTCTCTGGAAACACCATATATTTT	CATLDFSGNTIYF	-	TRBV10-3	TRBJ1-3
TGTGCCAGCAGCGGGACAGGTCCGGGCTCCTACGAGCAGTACTTC	CASSGTGPGSYEQYF	TRBD1	TRBV5-4	TRBJ2-7
TGTGCCATTATAGCGGGGGCCCCTACAGATACGCAGTATTTT	CAIIAGAPTDTQYF	TRBD2	TRBV6-1	TRBJ2-3
TGTGCCAGCAGCTTATCCCCAGGGCGGGAAAAACTGTTTTTT	CASSLSPGREKLFF	-	TRBV7-2	TRBJ1-4
TGTGCCAGCAGCTTAGGGGGACAGGGGAGCGGCGGCTACACCTTC	CASSLGGQGSGGYTF	TRBD1	TRBV7-9	TRBJ1-2
TGTGCCAGCAGTTATCGGCCGATCTCTGGGGCCAACGTCCTGACTTTC	CASSYRPISGANVLTF	-	TRBV6-6	TRBJ2-6
TGTGCCAGCAGTCTGTCACTCGCAACTAATGAAAAACTGTTTTTT	CASSLSLATNEKLFF	-	TRBV6-5	TRBJ1-4
TGTGCCAGCTCACGACTAGCGGGACAGGGGGCGTTCACTGAAGCTTTCTTT	CASSRLAGQGAFTEAFF	TRBD1	TRBV18	TRBJ1-1
TGTGCCAGCAGTGGTGTTACGAGCTCCTACAATGAGCAGTTCTTC	CASSGVTSSYNEQFF	-	TRBV5-4	TRBJ2-1
TGTGCCAGTAGTATGGTGGTGTGGGGCTCTCACACTGAAGCTTTCTTT	CASSMVVWGSHTEAFF	-	TRBV19	TRBJ1-1
TGTGCCAGCAGTTTTCGGGTAAGGGACGAGCAGTACTTC	CASSFRVRDEQYF	-	TRBV28	TRBJ2-7